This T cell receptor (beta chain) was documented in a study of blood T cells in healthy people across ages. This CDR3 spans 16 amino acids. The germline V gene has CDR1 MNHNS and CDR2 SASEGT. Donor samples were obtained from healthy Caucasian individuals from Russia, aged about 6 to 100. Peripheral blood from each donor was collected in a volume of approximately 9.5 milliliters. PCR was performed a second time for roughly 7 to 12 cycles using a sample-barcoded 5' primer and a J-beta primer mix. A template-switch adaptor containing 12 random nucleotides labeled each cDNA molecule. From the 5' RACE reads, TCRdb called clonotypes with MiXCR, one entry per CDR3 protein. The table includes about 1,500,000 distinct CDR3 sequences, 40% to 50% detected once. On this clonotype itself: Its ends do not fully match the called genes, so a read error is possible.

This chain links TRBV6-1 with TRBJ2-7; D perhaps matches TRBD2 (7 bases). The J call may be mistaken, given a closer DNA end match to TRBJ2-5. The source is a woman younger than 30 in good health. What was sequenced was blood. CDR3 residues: CASSEEGGQLRETQYF. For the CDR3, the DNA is TGTGCCAGCAGCGAAGAGGGGGGGCAACTCCGAGAGACCCAGTACTTC.